What follows are 28 T cell receptor beta chains derived from one specimen sequenced in a study of blood T cell repertoires in COVID-19. Repertoires were generated with immunoSEQ multiplex PCR, while TCRdb's copy carries only in-frame clones and drops some. The sample includes 150,000 or so clones, almost 85% of them seen just once. Specimen: peripheral blood. The receptor source for this set is a man younger than 35 with active or convalescent COVID-19.

This chain joins TRBV27 and TRBJ1-1, with no clear D. This CDR3 contains 17 residues. Trimming took off 6 bases at V and 5 bases at J, with 25 bases between the two ends. Germline lookup yields CDR1 MNHEY and CDR2 SMNVEV (reference sequence). The CDR3 spells CASRNLQRAARTTEAFF. CDR3 nucleotide sequence: TGTGCCAGCAGGAATTTACAGCGGGCCGCACGTACAACTGAAGCTTTCTTT.

The rearrangement links TRBV28 to TRBJ2-7, with D tentatively TRBD2 (5 bases). Per the germline V gene, CDR1 is MDHEN and CDR2 is SYDVKM. The CDR3 runs 13 residues. V was cut by 6 bases and J by 3 bases, with 12 bases left in between. The CDR3 is CASSPGSSYEQYF. The DNA of the CDR3 is TGTGCCAGCAGCCCGGGATCTAGCTACGAGCAGTACTTC.

This clone was counted once. This chain connects TRBV4-2 to TRBJ2-1, with D possibly TRBD1 on 6 matching bases. V was clipped by 6 bases and J by 8 bases, with 14 bases between them. Germline values: CDR1 LGHNA, CDR2 YNFKEQ. The CDR3 has 13 amino acids. CDR3: CASRLQGMDEQFF. DNA of the CDR3: TGTGCCAGCAGATTACAGGGTATGGATGAGCAGTTCTTC.

Note on this clone: This specimen includes other DNA sequences encoding the same CDR3. J is TRBJ1-2 and V is TRBV19; 8 positions agree with TRBD1. The J segment lost 4 bases and the V segment lost 5 bases, leaving 3 bases of the junction unmatched. The germline CDR1 and CDR2 sequences are LNHDA and SQIVND (reference sequence). There are 13 residues in the CDR3. The CDR3 region has the DNA TGTGCCAGTAGTCCCGGGACAGGCTATGGCTACACCTTC. Its translation: CASSPGTGYGYTF.

The CDR3 reads CASSQGEYPASGDTGELFF. CDR3 sequence (DNA): TGTGCCAGCAGCCAAGGAGAGTACCCGGCTAGCGGGGACACCGGGGAGCTGTTTTTT. The genes are TRBV4-2 and TRBJ2-2, with 9 bases fitting TRBD2. V lost 1 base, J lost 3 bases, and 12 bases stayed unmatched. The CDR3 spans 19 residues. Germline lookup yields CDR1 LGHNA and CDR2 YNFKEQ.

As regards this clone: The sample has other DNA sequences that encode this CDR3 too. The V and J genes are TRBV7-9 and TRBJ2-5; the D is unclear. The germline gives CDR1 SEHNR, CDR2 FQNEAQ (reference sequence). Deletions cut 5 bases from V and 2 bases from J, with 3 bases between. This CDR3 is 11 amino acids long. The CDR3: CASSLQETQYF. The CDR3 DNA is TGTGCCAGCAGCCTACAAGAGACCCAGTACTTC.

The rearrangement uses TRBV28 and TRBJ2-2; 9 bases match TRBD1. Per the germline V gene, CDR1 is MDHEN and CDR2 is SYDVKM. With 4 bases clipped from V and 2 bases from J, the junction kept 11 bases outside the gene matches. CDR3 size: 18 residues. CDR3 bases: TGTGCCAGCAGTTCGCAATCTTGGACAGGGGTAAACACCGGGGAGCTGTTTTTT. Encoded protein: CASSSQSWTGVNTGELFF. Full variable domain (rest looked up from reference TRBV28 and TRBJ2-2): DVKVTQSSRYLVKRTGEKVFLECVQDMDHENMFWYRQDPGLGLRLIYFSYDVKMKEKGDIPEGYSVSREKKERFSLILESASTNQTSMYLCASSSQSWTGVNTGELFFGEGSRLTVL.

The CDR3 loop is CASSLQPGVGYGYTF. The CDR3 DNA is TGCGCCAGCAGCCTGCAACCAGGGGTCGGCTATGGCTACACCTTC. V usage is TRBV5-1 and J usage is TRBJ1-2, with D perhaps matching TRBD1 (6 bases). The germline V and J ends were trimmed by 4 bases and 4 bases, with 17 bases remaining between them. This CDR3 has 15 amino acids. Germline CDR1 SGHRS, CDR2 YFSETQ.

The chain links TRBV15 to TRBJ1-1; D is possibly TRBD1 (5 bases). V was trimmed by 2 bases and J by 7 bases, leaving 17 bases between them. The CDR3 has 15 residues. The germline V gene has CDR1 LNHNV and CDR2 YYDKDF (reference sequence). The chain's CDR3 is CATSRIDRQLHEAFF. CDR3 DNA: TGTGCCACCAGCAGAATAGATCGACAGCTTCATGAAGCTTTCTTT.

The V gene is TRBV7-8, the J gene TRBJ1-1; D possibly corresponds to TRBD1 (5 bases). Germline CDR1 reads SGHVS; CDR2 reads FQNEAQ. This CDR3 contains 14 residues. V was cut by 5 bases and J by 4 bases, with 14 bases left in between. CDR3 DNA sequence: TGTGCCAGCAGCCCCGGGGGTAGGAGCACTGAAGCTTTCTTT. It is translated as CASSPGGRSTEAFF. Drawing the rest from reference TRBV7-8 and TRBJ1-1, the complete variable domain is GAGVSQSPRYKVAKRGQDVALRCDPISGHVSLFWYQQALGQGPEFLTYFQNEAQLDKSGLPSDRFFAERPEGSVSTLKIQRTQQEDSAVYLCASSPGGRSTEAFFGQGTRLTVV.

On this clone: Other DNA sequences from this sample encode an identical CDR3 as well. The genes are TRBV4-3 and TRBJ2-6; D perhaps matches TRBD2 (6 bases). Trimming took off 0 bases at V and 2 bases at J, with 8 bases between the two ends. Germline CDR1 and CDR2: LGHNA and YSLEER. There are 16 residues in the CDR3. The CDR3 region is CASSQDGGAGANVLTF. The DNA for the CDR3 is TGCGCCAGCAGCCAAGATGGAGGGGCTGGGGCCAACGTCCTGACTTTC.

This clone was seen just once. CDR3 sequence (DNA): TGTGCCAGCAGCGACCGGACAGGGCTATCCTACGAGCAGTACTTC. This encodes CASSDRTGLSYEQYF. The genes are TRBV7-2 and TRBJ2-7; 8 bases line up with TRBD1. The CDR3 is 15 amino acids. J gave up 1 base and V 5 bases, and 7 bases lay outside the gene matches. Germline assignment: CDR1 SGHTA and CDR2 FQGNSA. Looking up the rest from reference TRBV7-2 and TRBJ2-7 gives the full variable domain: GAGVSQSPSNKVTEKGKDVELRCDPISGHTALYWYRQSLGQGLEFLIYFQGNSAPDKSGLPSDRFSAERTGGSVSTLTIQRTQQEDSAVYLCASSDRTGLSYEQYFGPGTRLTVT.

This chain uses TRBV6-5 with TRBJ1-1, with D uncertain. Trimming pared 1 base from V and 1 base from J, leaving 13 bases between. The germline V gene encodes CDR1 MNHEY and CDR2 SVGAGI. The CDR3 runs to 16 residues. The CDR3 DNA sequence: TGTGCCAGCAGTTACTTACCGGGAGTCGCGAACACTGAAGCTTTCTTT. It translates to CASSYLPGVANTEAFF.

This CDR3 reads CASSDIGGGQVSYEQYF. The CDR3 DNA follows: TGTGCCAGCAGTGACATAGGGGGGGGACAGGTCTCCTACGAGCAGTACTTC. The rearrangement links TRBV2 to TRBJ2-7; D might be TRBD1 (8 bases). Trimming shortened V by 3 bases and J by 0 bases, and 18 bases separated the two germline ends. The CDR3 is 17 amino acids. Germline V gene sequence: CDR1 SNHLY, CDR2 FYNNEI.

This chain uses TRBV9 with TRBJ1-1; D unclear. Trimming removed 0 bases at V and 2 bases at J, with 8 bases between. CDR1 and CDR2 from the germline V gene are SGDLS and YYNGEE. The CDR3 contains 14 residues. CDR3 sequence: CASSVVSRNTEAFF. The DNA of the CDR3 is TGTGCCAGCAGCGTAGTTAGTAGAAACACTGAAGCTTTCTTT.

V usage is TRBV4-2 and J usage is TRBJ1-1, with a tentative D call TRBD1 (5 bases). The germline V gene has CDR1 LGHNA and CDR2 YNFKEQ. Trimming shortened V by 3 bases and J by 1 base, and 15 bases separated the two germline ends. The CDR3 totals 16 residues. CDR3 nucleotides: TGTGCCAGCAGCCACCGCGGGACTTCCAGGAACACTGAAGCTTTCTTT. Encoded protein: CASSHRGTSRNTEAFF.

The genes are TRBV7-9 and TRBJ1-3; TRBD1 aligns across 7 bases. V lost 3 bases to trimming and J lost 8 bases; unmatched junction nucleotides: 10. Germline V gives CDR1 SEHNR, CDR2 FQNEAQ (reference sequence). This CDR3 spans 15 amino acids. Here the CDR3 reads CASSLTGSWGDTIYF. The CDR3 DNA reads as TGTGCCAGCAGCTTGACAGGGTCGTGGGGTGACACCATATATTTT.

The CDR3: CASSLTGINEQFF. Written as DNA, the CDR3 is TGCGCCAGCAGCTTGACAGGGATAAATGAGCAGTTCTTC. This chain uses TRBV5-1 with TRBJ2-1; a weak D match, TRBD1 (6 bases). The V end lost 1 base, the J end lost 7 bases, and 9 bases lay between the germline ends. Germline V gene lookup returns CDR1 SGHRS and CDR2 YFSETQ. The CDR3 contains 13 residues.

The rearrangement joins TRBV2 to TRBJ1-1; D may be TRBD1 (6 bases). Trimming took 6 bases from V and 8 from J, leaving 19 bases between them. Germline-derived CDR1 and CDR2 are SNHLY and FYNNEI. The CDR3 runs 14 residues. This CDR3 is CASRNRQVSSEAFF. The DNA of the CDR3 is TGTGCCAGCAGGAACCGACAGGTTAGTTCCGAAGCTTTCTTT.

The J gene is TRBJ1-2, the V gene TRBV6-5; D call uncertain. The CDR3 is made up of 15 amino acids. CDR1 is MNHEY and CDR2 is SVGAGI in the germline V gene. Trimming took off 0 bases at V and 1 base at J, with 9 bases between the two ends. CDR3 loop: CASSYSRGLNYGYTF. The CDR3 DNA reads as TGTGCCAGCAGTTACTCGAGAGGGCTTAACTATGGCTACACCTTC.

The V call is TRBV29-1, the J call TRBJ2-7; D may be TRBD2 (5 bases). The germline CDR1 and CDR2 sequences are SQVTM and ANQGSEA. Between the trimmed V and J ends, which lost 1 base and 3 bases, there was a span of 10 bases. This CDR3 is built from 13 residues. CDR3 coding DNA: TGCAGCGTTGAAGCGGCGGGTGGCTACGAGCAGTACTTC. This gives the protein CSVEAAGGYEQYF.

This rearrangement joins TRBV19 to TRBJ2-7; TRBD1 agrees at 7 bases. The CDR3 runs to 15 residues. Germline V CDR1 and CDR2: LNHDA, SQIVND (reference sequence). J lost 1 base, V lost 5 bases, and 8 bases had no gene match. The CDR3 nucleotides are TGTGCCAGTAGTGGTACAGGGGCGAGTTCCTACGAGCAGTACTTC. Translating it yields CASSGTGASSYEQYF. The variable domain in full, with the rest retrieved from reference TRBV19 and TRBJ2-7, is DGGITQSPKYLFRKEGQNVTLSCEQNLNHDAMYWYRQDPGQGLRLIYYSQIVNDFQKGDIAEGYSVSREKKESFPLTVTSAQKNPTAFYLCASSGTGASSYEQYFGPGTRLTVT.

This clone showed up just a few times. This chain uses TRBV6-2 or TRBV6-3 with TRBJ2-1; 10 bases line up with TRBD2. Germline V CDR1 and CDR2: MNHEY, SVGEGT. Germline trimming cut 5 bases from V and 7 bases from J; bases unmatched to any gene: 5. The CDR3 runs 14 residues. The CDR3 reads CASSDPGLANEQFF. Written as DNA, the CDR3 is TGTGCCAGCAGTGACCCGGGACTAGCGAATGAGCAGTTCTTC.

The V and J genes are TRBV3-1 (or the pseudogene TRBV3-2) and TRBJ2-3; possible D gene TRBD2, 6 bases. V was trimmed by 5 bases and J by 0 bases, leaving 12 bases between them. The CDR3 has 15 amino acids. Per the germline V gene, CDR1 is LGHDT and CDR2 is YNNKEL (reference sequence). DNA for the CDR3: TGTGCCAGCAGCGTAGGCGGGGTCAGCACAGATACGCAGTATTTT. It yields the protein CASSVGGVSTDTQYF.

The chain joins TRBV15 to TRBJ1-2; the D gene is possibly TRBD1 (6 bases). CDR3 length equals 16 residues. CDR1 is LNHNV and CDR2 is YYDKDF in the germline V gene (reference sequence). Trimming took 2 bases from V and 4 from J, leaving 17 bases between them. This CDR3 reads CATSRSGQRLVYGYTF. The CDR3 DNA reads TGTGCCACCAGCAGATCTGGACAGCGGCTGGTCTATGGCTACACCTTC. Together with reference TRBV15 and TRBJ1-2, the CDR3 gives the full variable domain: DAMVIQNPRYQVTQFGKPVTLSCSQTLNHNVMYWYQQKSSQAPKLLFHYYDKDFNNEADTPDNFQSRRPNTSFCFLDIRSPGLGDTAMYLCATSRSGQRLVYGYTFGSGTRLTVV.

This sequence joins TRBV7-6 and TRBJ2-5, with D unclear. The V gene's germline CDR1 is SGHVS and CDR2 FNYEAQ. Trimming took off 2 bases at V and 2 bases at J, with 15 bases between the two ends. There are 16 residues in the CDR3. As DNA, the CDR3 is TGTGCCAGCAGCTTAATGTCGGGTGTAAGGCAAGAGACCCAGTACTTC. Translation gives CASSLMSGVRQETQYF. Together with reference TRBV7-6 and TRBJ2-5, the CDR3 gives the full variable domain: GAGVSQSPRYKVTKRGQDVALRCDPISGHVSLYWYRQALGQGPEFLTYFNYEAQQDKSGLPNDRFSAERPEGSISTLTIQRTEQRDSAMYRCASSLMSGVRQETQYFGPGTRLLVL.

This rearrangement joins TRBV29-1 to TRBJ2-1; 9 bases map to TRBD2. The CDR3 runs 15 residues. Losses at the gene ends were 0 bases for V and 12 bases for J; bases not matched to a gene: 12. Per the germline V gene, CDR1 is SQVTM and CDR2 is ANQGSEA. The CDR3 DNA is TGCAGCGTTGAAGAAGGGACTAGCCAAGATCTCTCGCAGTTCTTC. It specifies CSVEEGTSQDLSQFF.

The chain recombines TRBV27 with TRBJ2-2; 12 bases match TRBD2. Germline loops: CDR1 MNHEY, CDR2 SMNVEV (reference sequence). Germline trimming cut 5 bases from V and 6 bases from J; bases unmatched to any gene: 4. There are 15 residues in the CDR3. CDR3 residues: CASSPTSGSPGELFF. The CDR3 coding sequence is TGTGCCAGCAGTCCGACTAGCGGGAGTCCCGGGGAGCTGTTTTTT.